Each of the 18 T cell receptor beta chains below was sequenced from the same sample in a study of regulatory T cells in long-lasting Graves disease. Time point defined: persistent/refractory GD, antithyroid drugs over 5 years with positive TRAb. The TCR library used RNA extracted from PBMCs. Construction of the TCR beta libraries employed iRepertoire HTBI primers in conjunction with Arm-PCR of CDR3 regions. TCRdb re-derived calls from the multiplex PCR reads in MiXCR, one entry per CDR3 protein. The sample shows 450,000 or so distinct CDR3 sequences, around a fifth of them seen only once. The material sequenced was peripheral blood mononuclear cells (PBMCs), taken when the disease was refractory, from a patient treated with antithyroid drugs. The receptors stem from a female donor with Graves disease.

This clonotype came up a few times. V and J are TRBV12-3 or TRBV12-4 and TRBJ1-2; the match to TRBD1 covers 7 bases. CDR3 size: 15 residues. Trimming cost V 6 bases and J 7 bases; bases outside gene matches: 14. CDR3: CASSFHATGTSGYTF. The CDR3 DNA sequence: TGTGCCAGCAGCTTCCACGCGACAGGGACTTCTGGCTACACCTTC.

This clonotype has ten or more counts. The chain has TRBV6-5 and TRBJ1-2; perhaps TRBD1 as D (5 bases). With 0 bases removed from V and 7 bases from J, the gap between germline ends came to 12 bases. CDR3 length: 14 residues. CDR1 is MNHEY, CDR2 SVGAGI, per germline. In DNA form, the CDR3 reads TGTGCCAGCAGTTACTCTCGGGGGATAGGTGGCTACACCTTC. It is translated as CASSYSRGIGGYTF.

The rearrangement links TRBV24-1 to TRBJ1-5; perhaps TRBD1 as D (6 bases). The V and J ends lost 0 bases and 1 base respectively, with 12 bases between them. CDR1 and CDR2 from the germline V gene are KGHDR and SFDVKD. This CDR3 comprises 17 residues. The CDR3 loop reads CATSDLLHRESNQPQHF. In DNA form, the CDR3 reads TGTGCCACCAGTGATTTGTTGCACAGGGAGAGCAATCAGCCCCAGCATTTT.

The chain employs TRBV20-1 and TRBJ2-7, with TRBD1 matching over 8 bases. The CDR3 sequence is 17 residues long. Losses at the gene ends were 3 bases for V and 0 bases for J; bases not matched to a gene: 13. CDR1 and CDR2 (germline): DFQATT, SNEGSKA (reference sequence). The CDR3, as DNA: TGCAGTGCTAGTCGAAGCCAGGGGGCTTCATTCTCCTACGAGCAGTACTTC. This codes for CSASRSQGASFSYEQYF.

There are a few counts of this clonotype. The chain has TRBV15 and TRBJ1-6; 7 nucleotides align to TRBD1. There are 15 residues in the CDR3. With V trimmed by 5 bases and J by 8 bases, 9 bases remained unmatched. Germline values: CDR1 LNHNV, CDR2 YYDKDF (reference sequence). CDR3 DNA sequence: TGTGCCACCAGCGGAAGACAGGGCTCGCATTCACCCCTCCACTTT. This encodes CATSGRQGSHSPLHF.

The chain recombines TRBV10-3 with TRBJ1-6; D uncertain. The CDR3 contains 12 residues. Germline V gene sequence: CDR1 ENHRY, CDR2 SYGVKD. V lost 9 bases and J lost 7, with 10 bases in between. In DNA, the CDR3 is TGTGCCATAGGAGGTTGGAATTCACCCCTCCACTTT. Amino acids: CAIGGWNSPLHF.

The chain recombines TRBV30 with TRBJ2-2, with TRBD1 matching over 8 bases. In germline, CDR1 is GTSNPN, CDR2 SVGIG (reference sequence). The CDR3 is made up of 14 amino acids. The V segment lost 0 bases and the J segment 8 bases; nucleotides outside the gene matches: 5. The CDR3 nucleotides read TGTGCCTGGAGTGTCCAGGGGGCGCGAGGGGAGCTGTTTTTT. This sequence encodes CAWSVQGARGELFF.

This clonotype was counted at least ten times. This chain links TRBV6-5 with TRBJ2-7; tentative D call: TRBD1 (5 bases). The CDR3 runs to 14 residues. V lost 4 bases and J 3 bases, leaving 13 bases between the germline ends. Germline-derived CDR1 and CDR2 are MNHEY and SVGAGI. For the CDR3, the DNA is TGTGCCAGCAGTTCCGGACGTAGGGGCTACGAGCAGTACTTC. It is translated as CASSSGRRGYEQYF.

There are a few counts of this clonotype. The chain links TRBV6-1 to TRBJ2-7, with TRBD2 matching 12 bases. Germline V gene data show CDR1 as MNHNS and CDR2 as SASEGT. This CDR3 comprises 14 residues. J was trimmed by 3 bases and V by 6 bases; bases with no gene match: 3. The CDR3 is CASRTSGSVYEQYF. In nucleotides, the CDR3 is TGTGCCAGCAGGACTAGCGGGAGCGTCTACGAGCAGTACTTC.

The V gene is TRBV6-2 or TRBV6-3, the J gene TRBJ1-6; D gene ambiguous. The CDR3 length is 15 residues. Germline V lookup: CDR1 MNHEY, CDR2 SVGEGT. V was cut by 0 bases and J by 7 bases, with 10 bases left in between. This CDR3 is CASSYSVGLNSPLHF. The CDR3 DNA reads TGTGCCAGCAGTTACTCTGTCGGGCTCAATTCACCCCTCCACTTT.

There are many counts of this clonotype. The CDR3: CASSPEKYYGYTF. CDR3 coding DNA: TGTGCCAGCAGTCCAGAAAAATACTATGGCTACACCTTC. V is TRBV28 and J is TRBJ1-2; D gene uncertain. CDR1 MDHEN and CDR2 SYDVKM come from the germline V gene. V dropped 5 bases and J dropped 3 bases, with 10 bases sitting between them. The CDR3 has 13 amino acids.

V and J are TRBV12-3 or TRBV12-4 and TRBJ2-3; 12 nucleotides line up with TRBD1. Germline trimming cut 6 bases from V and 6 bases from J; bases unmatched to any gene: 7. The CDR3 consists of 15 residues. Written as DNA, the CDR3 is TGTGCCAGCAGCCCCGGGACAGGGGGCGGTGATACGCAGTATTTT. This sequence encodes CASSPGTGGGDTQYF.

This clonotype came up a few times. CDR3 bases: TGTGCCAGTAGTATACGGGGGGAGGGCACTGAAGCTTTCTTT. It codes for CASSIRGEGTEAFF. This rearrangement joins TRBV19 to TRBJ1-1; D possibly corresponds to TRBD1 (5 bases). Trimming left V 2 bases short and J 4 bases short, with 11 bases between. This CDR3 is built from 14 residues. Germline-derived CDR1 and CDR2 are LNHDA and SQIVND (reference sequence).

There are many counts of this clonotype. The chain combines TRBV12-3 or TRBV12-4 with TRBJ1-1; TRBD1 might be the D (5 bases). The CDR3 length is 14 residues. V was shortened by 6 bases and J by 4 bases, with 15 bases between the two germline ends. CDR3 residues: CASSSAGLSTEAFF. The CDR3 DNA reads TGTGCCAGCAGCTCCGCAGGGCTGAGCACTGAAGCTTTCTTT.

This clonotype was seen repeatedly, ten times or more. The chain is built from TRBV11-3 and TRBJ2-5; a weak D match, TRBD1 (5 bases). The CDR3 length is 14 residues. V was shortened by 2 bases and J by 0 bases, with 7 bases between the two germline ends. Germline CDR1 SGHNT, CDR2 YENEEA. The CDR3 spells CASSLRGYQETQYF. CDR3 DNA: TGTGCCAGCAGCTTAAGGGGATACCAAGAGACCCAGTACTTC. The full variable domain, in which reference TRBV11-3 and TRBJ2-5 provide the parts outside the CDR3, is EAGVVQSPRYKIIEKKQPVAFWCNPISGHNTLYWYLQNLGQGPELLIRYENEEAVDDSQLPKDRFSAERLKGVDSTLKIQPAELGDSAVYLCASSLRGYQETQYFGPGTRLLVL.

The rearrangement uses TRBV19 and TRBJ2-2; possible D gene TRBD2, 6 bases. The germline gives CDR1 LNHDA, CDR2 SQIVND (reference sequence). The length of the CDR3 is 16 residues. V was cut by 6 bases and J by 6 bases, with 20 bases left in between. The CDR3 DNA reads as TGTGCCAGTAGCCAACCCAGCGGCGCGGGGTCCGGGGAGCTGTTTTTT. It translates to CASSQPSGAGSGELFF.

This chain joins TRBV7-2 and TRBJ2-7; D might be TRBD1 or TRBD2, each matching 6 bases. There are 16 residues in the CDR3. Trimming took 5 bases from V and 6 from J, leaving 23 bases between them. From germline, CDR1 is SGHTA and CDR2 FQGNSA. The CDR3 here is CASSPPTGRDNSEQYF. In nucleotides, the CDR3 is TGTGCCAGCAGCCCACCCACAGGGCGGGACAATAGCGAGCAGTACTTC.

This clonotype has at least ten counts. The V and J genes are TRBV28 and TRBJ1-5, with a weak D call TRBD1 (5 bases). Germline loops: CDR1 MDHEN, CDR2 SYDVKM. Trimming pared 3 bases from V and 7 bases from J, leaving 10 bases between. The length of the CDR3 is 13 residues. CDR3: CASSFAGEQPQHF. Written as DNA, the CDR3 is TGTGCCAGCAGTTTTGCGGGGGAACAGCCCCAGCATTTT.